This T cell receptor beta chain is drawn from a study of cytomegalovirus exposure and HLA in healthy donors. Concerning this clone itself: The antigen is undetermined.

Germline CDR1 is GTSNPN and CDR2 is SVGIG (reference sequence). This CDR3 contains 14 residues. The V end lost 3 bases, the J end lost 2 bases, and 11 bases lay between the germline ends. Whole-study results and caveats: For most TCR beta V segments, an earlier analysis put the productive rate at about 87% or about 30% of the time.

Researchers ran the PCR with 60 Vbeta and 13 Jbeta primers. Assay used: immunoSEQ multiplex PCR; TCRdb lists only in-frame clones, some missing. This repertoire includes roughly 40,000 clones. The clonotype was recovered from a male donor in good health and CMV-seronegative. Sequencing input: PBMCs. The J gene is TRBJ1-5, the V gene TRBV30, with D maybe TRBD1 (6 bases). This CDR3 reads CAWSQGRGNQPQHF. CDR3 nucleotides: TGTGCCTGGAGCCAGGGGAGGGGCAATCAGCCCCAGCATTTT.